This TCR beta chain originates from a study of T cells after yellow fever vaccination. In TCRdb, the 5' RACE reads were re-called with MiXCR into one record per CDR3 protein. The sample consists of some 390,000 distinct CDR3 sequences, 6.2% of them appearing once. Germline V gene sequence: CDR1 SGHTA, CDR2 FQGNSA. V dropped 0 bases and J dropped 4 bases, with 11 bases sitting between them. The CDR3 contains 15 residues. This chain links TRBV7-2 with TRBJ2-3; tentatively, D is TRBD1 or TRBD2 (6 bases each). The specimen comprised PBMCs, sampled 5 days after the yellow fever booster vaccination. The sequence was collected from a man between 25 and 39 years old who received the YFV17D yellow fever vaccine. CDR3 protein: CASSLAMGGADTQYF. DNA for the CDR3: TGTGCCAGCAGCTTAGCCATGGGGGGCGCAGATACGCAGTATTTT.